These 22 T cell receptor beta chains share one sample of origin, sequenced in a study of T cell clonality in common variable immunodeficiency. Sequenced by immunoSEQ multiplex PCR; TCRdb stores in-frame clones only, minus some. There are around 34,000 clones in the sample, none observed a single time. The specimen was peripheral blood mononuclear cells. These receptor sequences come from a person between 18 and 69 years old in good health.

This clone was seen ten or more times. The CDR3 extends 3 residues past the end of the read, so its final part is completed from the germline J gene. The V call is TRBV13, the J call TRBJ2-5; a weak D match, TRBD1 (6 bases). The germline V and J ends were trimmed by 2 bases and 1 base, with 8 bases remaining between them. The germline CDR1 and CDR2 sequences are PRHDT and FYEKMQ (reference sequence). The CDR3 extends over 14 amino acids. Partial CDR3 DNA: TGTGCCAGCAGCTTAAGGGGGTTCCAAGAGACC. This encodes CASSLRGFQET. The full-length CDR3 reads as CASSLRGFQETQYF.

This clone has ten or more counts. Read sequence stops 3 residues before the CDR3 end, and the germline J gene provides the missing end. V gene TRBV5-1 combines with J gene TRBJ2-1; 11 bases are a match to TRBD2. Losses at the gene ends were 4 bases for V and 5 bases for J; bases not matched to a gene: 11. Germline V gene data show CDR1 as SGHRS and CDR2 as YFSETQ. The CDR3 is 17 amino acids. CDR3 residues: CASSPPTLAGGNNEQFF. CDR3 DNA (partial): TGCGCCAGCAGCCCCCCGACCCTAGCGGGAGGAAACAATGAG.

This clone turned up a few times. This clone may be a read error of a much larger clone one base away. Incomplete CDR3 DNA: TGTGCCAGCAGCCCGGGGAGGAGCCCCTACAACGAG. Protein sequence: CASSPGRSPYNE. The whole CDR3 protein reads CASSPGRSPYNEQYF. This chain connects TRBV7-8 to TRBJ2-7; maybe TRBD2 (6 bases). Read coverage stops 3 residues before the CDR3 terminus; the germline J gene supplies the remainder. Trimming stripped 5 bases from V and 5 bases from J, with 19 bases between. CDR1 is SGHVS and CDR2 is FQNEAQ in the germline V gene. The CDR3 is 15 amino acids.

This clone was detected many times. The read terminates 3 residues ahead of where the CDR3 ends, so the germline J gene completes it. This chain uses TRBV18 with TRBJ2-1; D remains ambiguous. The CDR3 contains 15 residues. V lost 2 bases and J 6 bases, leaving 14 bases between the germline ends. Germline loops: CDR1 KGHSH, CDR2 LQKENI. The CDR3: CASSPKGVAPNEQFF. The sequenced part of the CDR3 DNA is TGTGCCAGCTCACCAAAAGGTGTAGCACCCAATGAG.

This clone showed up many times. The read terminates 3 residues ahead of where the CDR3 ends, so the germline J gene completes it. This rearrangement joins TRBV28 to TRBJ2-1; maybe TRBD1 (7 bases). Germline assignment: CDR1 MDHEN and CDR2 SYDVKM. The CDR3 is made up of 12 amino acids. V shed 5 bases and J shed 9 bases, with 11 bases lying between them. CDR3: CASSPQGGEQFF. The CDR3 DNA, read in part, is TGTGCCAGCAGTCCTCAGGGGGGTGAG. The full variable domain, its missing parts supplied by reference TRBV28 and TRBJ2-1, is DVKVTQSSRYLVKRTGEKVFLECVQDMDHENMFWYRQDPGLGLRLIYFSYDVKMKEKGDIPEGYSVSREKKERFSLILESASTNQTSMYLCASSPQGGEQFFGPGTRLTVL.

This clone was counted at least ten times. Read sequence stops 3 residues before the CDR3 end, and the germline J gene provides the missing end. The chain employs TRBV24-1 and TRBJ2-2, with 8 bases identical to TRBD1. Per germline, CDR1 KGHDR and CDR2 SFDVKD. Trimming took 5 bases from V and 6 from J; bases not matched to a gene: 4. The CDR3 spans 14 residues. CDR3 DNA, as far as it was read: TGTGCCACCAGTGCCCTACAGGGGGCCGGGGAG. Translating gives CATSALQGAGE. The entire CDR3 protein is CATSALQGAGELFF.

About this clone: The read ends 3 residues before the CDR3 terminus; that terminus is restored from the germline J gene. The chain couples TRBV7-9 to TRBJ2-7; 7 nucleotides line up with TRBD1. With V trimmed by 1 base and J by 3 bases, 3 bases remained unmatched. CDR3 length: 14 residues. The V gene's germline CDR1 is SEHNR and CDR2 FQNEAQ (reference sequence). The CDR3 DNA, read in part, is TGTGCCAGCAGCTTAGTGGCAGGGGGCTACGAG. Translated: CASSLVAGGYE. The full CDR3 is CASSLVAGGYEQYF. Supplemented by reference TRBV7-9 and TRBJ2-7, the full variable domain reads DTGVSQNPRHKITKRGQNVTFRCDPISEHNRLYWYRQTLGQGPEFLTYFQNEAQLEKSRLLSDRFSAERPKGSFSTLEIQRTEQGDSAMYLCASSLVAGGYEQYFGPGTRLTVT.

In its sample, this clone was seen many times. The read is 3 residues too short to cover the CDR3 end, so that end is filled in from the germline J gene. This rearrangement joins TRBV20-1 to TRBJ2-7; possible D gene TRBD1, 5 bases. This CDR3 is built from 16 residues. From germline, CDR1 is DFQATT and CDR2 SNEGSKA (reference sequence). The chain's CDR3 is CRPDSLYPEVTYEQYF. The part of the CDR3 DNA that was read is TGCAGGCCCGACAGCCTATACCCCGAGGTGACCTACGAG.

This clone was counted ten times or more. The covered CDR3 bases are TGCGCCAGCAGCCAAGATTTATCCCCGAGCACAGATACG. Amino acids: CASSQDLSPSTDT. In full, the CDR3 is CASSQDLSPSTDTQYF. This rearrangement joins TRBV4-1 to TRBJ2-3, with D hard to call. The CDR3 goes on 3 residues after the read ends, and that part is filled in from the germline J gene. V gave up 0 bases and J gave up 0 bases, with 10 bases separating them. The length of the CDR3 is 16 residues. In germline, CDR1 is MGHRA, CDR2 YSYEKL.

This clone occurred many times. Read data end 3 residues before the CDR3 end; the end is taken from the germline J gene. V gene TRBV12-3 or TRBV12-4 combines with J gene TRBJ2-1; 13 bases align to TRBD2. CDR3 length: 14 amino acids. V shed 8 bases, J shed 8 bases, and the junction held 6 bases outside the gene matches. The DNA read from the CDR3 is TGTGCCAGCTCCCGACTAGCGGGAGGCCATGAG. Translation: CASSRLAGGHE. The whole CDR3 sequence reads CASSRLAGGHEQFF.

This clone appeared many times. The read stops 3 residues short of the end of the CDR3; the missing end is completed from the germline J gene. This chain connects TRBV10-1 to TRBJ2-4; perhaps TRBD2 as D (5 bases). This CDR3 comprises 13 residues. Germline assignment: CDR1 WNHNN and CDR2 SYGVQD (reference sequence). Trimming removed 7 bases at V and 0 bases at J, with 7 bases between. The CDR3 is CASTGVAKNIQYF. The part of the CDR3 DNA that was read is TGCGCCAGCACCGGGGTAGCCAAAAACATT.

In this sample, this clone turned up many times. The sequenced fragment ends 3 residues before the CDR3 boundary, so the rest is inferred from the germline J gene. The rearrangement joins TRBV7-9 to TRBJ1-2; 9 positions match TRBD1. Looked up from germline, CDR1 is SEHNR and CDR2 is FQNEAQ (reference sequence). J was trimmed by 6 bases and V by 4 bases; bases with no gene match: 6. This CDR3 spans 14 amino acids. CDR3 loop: CASSSWGTGNGYTF. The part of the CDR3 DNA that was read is TGTGCCAGCAGCTCCTGGGGGACAGGGAATGGC.

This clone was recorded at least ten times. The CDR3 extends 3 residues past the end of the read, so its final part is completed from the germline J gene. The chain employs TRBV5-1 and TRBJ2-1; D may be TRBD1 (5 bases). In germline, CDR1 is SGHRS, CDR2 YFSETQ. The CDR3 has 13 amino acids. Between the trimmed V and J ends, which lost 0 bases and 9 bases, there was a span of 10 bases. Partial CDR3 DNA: TGCGCCAGCAGCTTGGCTGGGGCAAGTGAG. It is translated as CASSLAGASE. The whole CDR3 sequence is CASSLAGASEQFF.

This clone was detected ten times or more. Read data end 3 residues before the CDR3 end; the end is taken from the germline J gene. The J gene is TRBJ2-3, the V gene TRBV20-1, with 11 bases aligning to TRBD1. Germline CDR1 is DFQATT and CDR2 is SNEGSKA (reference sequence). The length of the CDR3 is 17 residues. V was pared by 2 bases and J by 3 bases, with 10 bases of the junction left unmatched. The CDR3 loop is CSARRIRTGGPTDTQYF. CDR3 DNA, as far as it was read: TGCAGTGCTAGACGTATCCGGACAGGGGGCCCTACAGATACG.

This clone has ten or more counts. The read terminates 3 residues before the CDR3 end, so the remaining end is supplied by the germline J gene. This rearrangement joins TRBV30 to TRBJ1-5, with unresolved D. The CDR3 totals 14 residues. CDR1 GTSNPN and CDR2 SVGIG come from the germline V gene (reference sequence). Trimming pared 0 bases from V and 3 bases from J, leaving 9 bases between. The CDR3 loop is CAWSVGPLNQPQHF. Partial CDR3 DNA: TGTGCCTGGAGTGTAGGGCCTCTCAATCAGCCC. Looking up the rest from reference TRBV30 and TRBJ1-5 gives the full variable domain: SQTIHQWPATLVQPVGSPLSLECTVEGTSNPNLYWYRQAAGRGLQLLFYSVGIGQISSEVPQNLSASRPQDRQFILSSKKLLLSDSGFYLCAWSVGPLNQPQHFGDGTRLSIL.

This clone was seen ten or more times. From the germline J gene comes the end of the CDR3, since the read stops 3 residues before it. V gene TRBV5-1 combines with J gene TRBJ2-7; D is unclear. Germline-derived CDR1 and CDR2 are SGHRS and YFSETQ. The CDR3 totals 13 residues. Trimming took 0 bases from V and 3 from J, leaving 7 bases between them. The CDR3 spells CASSLDGYYEQYF. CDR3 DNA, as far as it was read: TGCGCCAGCAGCTTGGACGGGTACTACGAG.

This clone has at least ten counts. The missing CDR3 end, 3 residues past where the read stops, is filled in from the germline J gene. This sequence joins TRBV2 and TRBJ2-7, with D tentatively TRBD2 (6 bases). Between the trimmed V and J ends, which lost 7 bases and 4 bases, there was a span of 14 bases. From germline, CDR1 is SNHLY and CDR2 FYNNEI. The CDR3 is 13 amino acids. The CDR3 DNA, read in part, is TGTGCCAGCAACCCGGCGGGGTTGTACGAG. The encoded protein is CASNPAGLYE. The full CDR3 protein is CASNPAGLYEQYF.

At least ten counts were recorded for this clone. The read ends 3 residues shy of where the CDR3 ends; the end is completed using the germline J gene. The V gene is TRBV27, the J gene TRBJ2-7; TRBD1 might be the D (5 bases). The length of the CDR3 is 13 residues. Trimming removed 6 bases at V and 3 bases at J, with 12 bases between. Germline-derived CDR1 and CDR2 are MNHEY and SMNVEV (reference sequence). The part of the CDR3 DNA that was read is TGTGCCAGCAGCCAGGGCCCACGCTACGAG. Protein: CASSQGPRYE. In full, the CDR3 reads CASSQGPRYEQYF.

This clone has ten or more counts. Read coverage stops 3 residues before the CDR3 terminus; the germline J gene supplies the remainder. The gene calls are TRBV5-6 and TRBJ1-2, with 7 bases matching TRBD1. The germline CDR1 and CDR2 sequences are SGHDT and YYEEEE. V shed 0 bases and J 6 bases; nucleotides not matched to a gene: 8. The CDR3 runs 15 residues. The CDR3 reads CASSLAQGKKDGYTF. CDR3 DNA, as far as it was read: TGTGCCAGCAGCTTGGCACAGGGGAAAAAGGATGGC. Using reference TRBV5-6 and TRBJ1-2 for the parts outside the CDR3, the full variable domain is DAGVTQSPTHLIKTRGQQVTLRCSPKSGHDTVSWYQQALGQGPQFIFQYYEEEERQRGNFPDRFSGHQFPNYSSELNVNALLLGDSALYLCASSLAQGKKDGYTFGSGTRLTVV.

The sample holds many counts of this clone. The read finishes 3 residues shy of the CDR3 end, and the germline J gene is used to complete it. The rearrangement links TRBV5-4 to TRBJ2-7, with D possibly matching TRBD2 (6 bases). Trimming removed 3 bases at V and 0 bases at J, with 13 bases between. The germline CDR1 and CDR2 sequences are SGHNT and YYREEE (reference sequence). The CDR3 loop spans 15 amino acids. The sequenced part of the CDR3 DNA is TGTGCCAGCAGCTACACGGGACTCTCCTCCTACGAG. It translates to CASSYTGLSSYE. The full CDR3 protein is CASSYTGLSSYEQYF.

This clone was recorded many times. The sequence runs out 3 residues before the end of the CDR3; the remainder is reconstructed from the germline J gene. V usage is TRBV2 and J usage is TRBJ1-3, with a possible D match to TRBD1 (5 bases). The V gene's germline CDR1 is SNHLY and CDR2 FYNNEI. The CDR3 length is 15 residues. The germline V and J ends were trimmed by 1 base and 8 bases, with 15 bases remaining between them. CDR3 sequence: CASSEVGAKVYTIYF. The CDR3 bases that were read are TGTGCCAGCAGTGAAGTAGGGGCGAAGGTCTACACC.

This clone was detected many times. The CDR3 DNA, read in part, is TGTGCCAGCAGCTTAGAGGGACAGCTGAACACTGAA. The encoded protein is CASSLEGQLNTE. The CDR3 in its entirety is CASSLEGQLNTEAFF. The chain links TRBV7-8 to TRBJ1-1; TRBD1 matches 7 bases. The read gets to within 3 residues of the CDR3 end, and the germline J gene fills in the rest. The trim removed 1 base at V and 0 bases at J, leaving 2 bases unmatched. The length of the CDR3 is 15 residues. The germline CDR1 and CDR2 sequences are SGHVS and FQNEAQ.